Listed here are 14 T cell receptor beta chains from one sample, sequenced in a study of blood T cell repertoires in COVID-19. Method: immunoSEQ multiplex PCR; TCRdb's copy keeps in-frame clones and lacks some. The table lists around 260,000 clones, approximately 88% of them singletons. The specimen sequenced was peripheral blood. The receptors were sampled from a woman aged 70-85 years with COVID-19, enrolled during active disease.

The chain uses TRBV10-3 and TRBJ2-1; 8 bases align to TRBD2. The germline gives CDR1 ENHRY, CDR2 SYGVKD. The J segment lost 10 bases and the V segment lost 2 bases, leaving 10 bases of the junction unmatched. The CDR3 has 15 residues. CDR3 nucleotide sequence: TGTGCCATCAGTGAGCGGGAGGGCCTGAAGGGCGAGCAGTTCTTC. This gives the protein CAISEREGLKGEQFF.

The V call is TRBV7-8, the J call TRBJ2-1, with TRBD1 matching over 9 bases. Per the germline V gene, CDR1 is SGHVS and CDR2 is FQNEAQ. This CDR3 is built from 14 residues. The V gene end was trimmed by 5 bases and the J gene end by 6 bases; junction bases not matched to a gene: 5. The CDR3 sequence is CASSGTGSFNEQFF. DNA for the CDR3: TGTGCCAGCAGCGGGACAGGGTCGTTCAATGAGCAGTTCTTC.

J is TRBJ1-6 and V is TRBV28; TRBD1 matches 11 bases. The CDR3 runs 14 residues. V lost 6 bases and J lost 11; bases outside the gene matches: 6. CDR1 MDHEN and CDR2 SYDVKM come from the germline V gene. The CDR3 DNA reads TGTGCCAGCAGCGAGGGGACAGGGGGTGCACCCCTCCACTTT. This codes for CASSEGTGGAPLHF.

The chain recombines TRBV6-1 with TRBJ2-2; 10 bases are a match to TRBD2. The CDR3 loop spans 18 amino acids. Germline V lookup: CDR1 MNHNS, CDR2 SASEGT. V gave up 4 bases and J gave up 5 bases; unmatched junction bases: 13. CDR3 sequence: CASSAERGGGSFTGELFF. The DNA for the CDR3 is TGTGCCAGCAGTGCAGAGCGGGGGGGAGGGAGTTTTACCGGGGAGCTGTTTTTT.

This clone has just one count. This rearrangement joins TRBV7-2 to TRBJ1-6; perhaps TRBD1 as D (6 bases). Germline V gives CDR1 SGHTA, CDR2 FQGNSA. Between the trimmed V and J ends, which lost 2 bases and 10 bases, there was a span of 15 bases. The CDR3 length is 15 residues. This CDR3 reads CASSLQITGSSPLHF. DNA for the CDR3: TGTGCCAGCAGCTTACAAATAACAGGGTCCTCACCCCTCCACTTT.

The rearrangement uses TRBV29-1 and TRBJ1-3; TRBD1 agrees at 7 bases. The CDR3 totals 12 residues. Germline trimming cut 6 bases from V and 3 bases from J; bases unmatched to any gene: 2. Germline V gives CDR1 SQVTM, CDR2 ANQGSEA. CDR3 loop: CSVGTDGNTIYF. CDR3 bases: TGCAGCGTGGGGACAGATGGAAACACCATATATTTT.

The gene calls are TRBV6-5 and TRBJ1-3; D is possibly TRBD1 (5 bases). Trimming shortened V by 5 bases and J by 7 bases, and 12 bases separated the two germline ends. The CDR3 runs 13 residues. Germline V lookup: CDR1 MNHEY, CDR2 SVGAGI. The chain's CDR3 is CASSLDISNTIYF. CDR3 nucleotides: TGTGCCAGCAGTCTGGACATATCCAACACCATATATTTT.

The rearrangement joins TRBV4-2 to TRBJ1-1; the D is unclear. Looked up from germline, CDR1 is LGHNA and CDR2 is YNFKEQ. CDR3 size: 16 residues. V was cut by 0 bases and J by 1 base, with 12 bases left in between. Written as DNA, the CDR3 is TGTGCCAGCAGCCAAGAAGGTACAGCCAGGAACACTGAAGCTTTCTTT. It yields the protein CASSQEGTARNTEAFF.

The table lists this clone with a count of one. This chain links TRBV27 with TRBJ1-5; 9 nucleotides line up with TRBD1. The germline CDR1 and CDR2 sequences are MNHEY and SMNVEV (reference sequence). This CDR3 is built from 14 residues. V gave up 3 bases and J gave up 4 bases; unmatched junction bases: 1. This CDR3 is CASSLDRGNQPQHF. In DNA, the CDR3 is TGTGCCAGCAGTTTGGACAGGGGAAATCAGCCCCAGCATTTT.

The rearrangement joins TRBV6-2 or TRBV6-3 to TRBJ2-7, with D possibly matching TRBD1 (6 bases). V was cut by 5 bases and J by 3 bases, with 17 bases left in between. CDR3 size: 15 residues. The germline V gene has CDR1 MNHEY and CDR2 SVGEGT. For the CDR3, the DNA is TGTGCCAGCAGTACCCCCCCACCGGACAGCTACGAGCAGTACTTC. Residues: CASSTPPPDSYEQYF.

The sample holds a few counts of this clone. This chain joins TRBV5-1 and TRBJ1-1; TRBD1 aligns across 7 bases. In germline, CDR1 is SGHRS, CDR2 YFSETQ. The trim removed 5 bases at V and 1 base at J, leaving 8 bases unmatched. The CDR3 loop spans 15 amino acids. The CDR3 nucleotides are TGCGCCAGCAGGAGACAGGGAAGGAGGAACACTGAAGCTTTCTTT. Protein sequence: CASRRQGRRNTEAFF.

The chain links TRBV20-1 to TRBJ2-7; 8 nucleotides align to TRBD1. This CDR3 spans 11 amino acids. CDR1 is DFQATT, CDR2 SNEGSKA, per germline (reference sequence). CDR3 protein: CSVQGDYEQYF. For the CDR3, the DNA is TGCAGCGTACAGGGGGACTACGAGCAGTACTTC.

This chain joins TRBV5-1 and TRBJ1-1, with 7 bases lining up with TRBD1. The V gene end was trimmed by 3 bases and the J gene end by 6 bases; junction bases not matched to a gene: 5. Germline V gives CDR1 SGHRS, CDR2 YFSETQ. The CDR3 consists of 13 residues. CDR3: CASSYNTGAEAFF. Written as DNA, the CDR3 is TGCGCCAGCAGCTACAACACAGGGGCTGAAGCTTTCTTT.

This clone was seen more than once but under ten times. V is TRBV12-5 and J is TRBJ1-1, with a possible D match to TRBD1 (5 bases). CDR1 and CDR2 (germline): LGHNT, FRNRAP. The CDR3 spans 13 residues. V was trimmed by 7 bases and J by 0 bases, leaving 9 bases between them. The CDR3 coding sequence is TGTGCTAGTGAGCTGACAGTGAACACTGAAGCTTTCTTT. It is translated as CASELTVNTEAFF. Filled out from reference TRBV12-5 and TRBJ1-1, the complete variable domain reads DARVTQTPRHKVTEMGQEVTMRCQPILGHNTVFWYRQTMMQGLELLAYFRNRAPLDDSGMPKDRFSAEMPDATLATLKIQPSEPRDSAVYFCASELTVNTEAFFGQGTRLTVV.